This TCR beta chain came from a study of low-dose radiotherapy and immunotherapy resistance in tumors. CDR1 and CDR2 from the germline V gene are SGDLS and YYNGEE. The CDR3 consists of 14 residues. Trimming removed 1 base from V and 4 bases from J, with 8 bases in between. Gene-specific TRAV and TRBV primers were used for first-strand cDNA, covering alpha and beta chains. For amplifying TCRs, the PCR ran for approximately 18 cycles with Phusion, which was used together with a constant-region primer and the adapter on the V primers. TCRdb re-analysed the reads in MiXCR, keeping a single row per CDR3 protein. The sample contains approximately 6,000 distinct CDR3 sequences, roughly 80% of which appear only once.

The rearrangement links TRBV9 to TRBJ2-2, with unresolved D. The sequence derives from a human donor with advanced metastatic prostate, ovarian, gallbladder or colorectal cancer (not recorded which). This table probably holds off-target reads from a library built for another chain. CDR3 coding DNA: TGTGCCAGCAGCGTAACTGATATCACCGGGGAGCTGTTTTTT. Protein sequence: CASSVTDITGELFF.